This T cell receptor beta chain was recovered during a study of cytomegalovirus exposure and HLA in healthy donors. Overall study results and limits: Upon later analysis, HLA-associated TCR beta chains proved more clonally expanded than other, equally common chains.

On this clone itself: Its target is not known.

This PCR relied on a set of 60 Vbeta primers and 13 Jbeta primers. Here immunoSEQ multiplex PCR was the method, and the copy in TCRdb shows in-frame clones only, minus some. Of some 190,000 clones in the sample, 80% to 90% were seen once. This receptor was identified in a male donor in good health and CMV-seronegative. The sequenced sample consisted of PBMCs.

The CDR3 sequence is CASSGAGGTEAFF. CDR3 DNA sequence: TGCGCCAGCAGCGGTGCAGGGGGGACTGAAGCTTTCTTT. The chain uses TRBV5-1 and TRBJ1-1, with 7 nucleotides matching TRBD1. The trim removed 4 bases at V and 5 bases at J, leaving 5 bases unmatched. Germline V gene sequence: CDR1 SGHRS, CDR2 YFSETQ. This CDR3 is 13 amino acids long.